What follows are 25 T cell receptor beta chains derived from one specimen sequenced in a study of blood T cell repertoires in COVID-19. Data came from immunoSEQ multiplex PCR; TCRdb stores just in-frame clones and leaves some out. The table shows a few hundred thousand clones, with roughly four fifths occurring only once. The sample comprised peripheral blood. The receptors originated from a man aged 30-40 years who had recovered from COVID-19.

This clone was detected once. The V call is TRBV7-9, the J call TRBJ2-3; 13 positions match TRBD2. Germline CDR1 is SEHNR and CDR2 is FQNEAQ (reference sequence). The CDR3 length is 18 residues. V shed 5 bases, J shed 0 bases, and the junction held 8 bases outside the gene matches. CDR3 protein: CASSPTSGGPLSTDTQYF. CDR3 sequence (DNA): TGTGCCAGCAGCCCGACTAGCGGGGGGCCGCTTAGCACAGATACGCAGTATTTT.

The genes are TRBV7-2 and TRBJ2-2; possibly TRBD1 for D (6 bases). Germline V CDR1 and CDR2: SGHTA, FQGNSA. The V end was cut by 3 bases, the J end by 3 bases, with 11 bases between. This CDR3 is built from 15 residues. CDR3 coding DNA: TGTGCCAGCAGCTTTCACACAGGGTACACCGGGGAGCTGTTTTTT. Translating gives CASSFHTGYTGELFF.

The rearrangement joins TRBV2 to TRBJ2-5; D might be TRBD2 (6 bases). V was shortened by 4 bases and J by 1 base, with 13 bases between the two germline ends. The CDR3 is 15 amino acids. The germline V gene encodes CDR1 SNHLY and CDR2 FYNNEI. DNA for the CDR3: TGTGCCAGCAGTGTCAACCCGGGACTCCAAGAGACCCAGTACTTC. Translation: CASSVNPGLQETQYF.

The gene calls are TRBV19 and TRBJ2-3; possible D gene TRBD2, 5 bases. The length of the CDR3 is 13 residues. Germline V gene data show CDR1 as LNHDA and CDR2 as SQIVND (reference sequence). Trimming stripped 9 bases from V and 0 bases from J, with 10 bases between. This CDR3 reads CASRGTSTDTQYF. CDR3 in DNA: TGTGCCAGCCGGGGTACTAGCACAGATACGCAGTATTTT.

The chain recombines TRBV9 with TRBJ2-1; 11 positions agree with TRBD2. The length of the CDR3 is 15 residues. V shed 4 bases, J shed 4 bases, and the junction held 4 bases outside the gene matches. CDR1 is SGDLS and CDR2 is YYNGEE in the germline V gene. The CDR3 DNA is TGTGCCAGCAGCCTTGGGACTAGCGGTTACAATGAGCAGTTCTTC. It codes for CASSLGTSGYNEQFF.

V usage is TRBV6-4 and J usage is TRBJ2-1; 10 bases map to TRBD2. With 2 bases clipped from V and 9 bases from J, the junction kept 1 base outside the gene matches. The length of the CDR3 is 13 residues. Germline V gives CDR1 MRHNA, CDR2 SNTAGT. The CDR3 spells CASSDRTSGEQFF. The CDR3 DNA is TGTGCCAGCAGTGACAGGACTAGCGGTGAGCAGTTCTTC.

The chain uses TRBV5-4 and TRBJ2-1; 8 bases are a match to TRBD2. CDR3 length equals 16 residues. V was pared by 4 bases and J by 7 bases, with 13 bases of the junction left unmatched. CDR1 and CDR2 from the germline V gene are SGHNT and YYREEE (reference sequence). The CDR3 region is CASSAEAGTSKNEQFF. The DNA for the CDR3 is TGTGCCAGCAGCGCAGAGGCCGGGACTAGTAAAAATGAGCAGTTCTTC.

The rearrangement links TRBV19 to TRBJ2-5; 9 bases line up with TRBD1. The ends lost 5 bases at V and 4 bases at J; junction bases unmatched: 8. This CDR3 is 15 amino acids long. CDR1 and CDR2 (germline): LNHDA, SQIVND (reference sequence). CDR3 nucleotides: TGTGCCAGTAGTGACACAGGGGGCGGCGGAGAGACCCAGTACTTC. It is translated as CASSDTGGGGETQYF.

This chain uses TRBV9 with TRBJ2-6; perhaps TRBD2 as D (6 bases). Germline values: CDR1 SGDLS, CDR2 YYNGEE. Trimming took off 4 bases at V and 0 bases at J, with 14 bases between the two ends. This CDR3 region has 17 residues. The CDR3 protein is CASSRGGEVSGANVLTF. As DNA, the CDR3 is TGTGCCAGCAGCCGCGGCGGGGAAGTCTCTGGGGCCAACGTCCTGACTTTC.

The CDR3 protein is CASSLAGVNSPLHF. The DNA for the CDR3 is TGTGCCAGCAGCTTAGCAGGGGTAAATTCACCCCTCCACTTT. The genes are TRBV5-6 and TRBJ1-6, with a tentative D call TRBD1 (6 bases). The CDR3 is 14 amino acids. In germline, CDR1 is SGHDT, CDR2 YYEEEE. Trimming pared 2 bases from V and 7 bases from J, leaving 10 bases between.

This clone was seen just once. The rearrangement links TRBV9 to TRBJ1-6; D not resolved. Trimming removed 0 bases at V and 7 bases at J, with 8 bases between. This CDR3 is built from 14 residues. Looked up from germline, CDR1 is SGDLS and CDR2 is YYNGEE. In DNA form, the CDR3 reads TGTGCCAGCAGCGTAGGGGCAGAAAATTCACCCCTCCACTTT. It encodes CASSVGAENSPLHF.

The V gene is TRBV12-3 or TRBV12-4, the J gene TRBJ2-1; D might be TRBD2 (6 bases). Trimming shortened V by 5 bases and J by 15 bases, and 14 bases separated the two germline ends. CDR3 size: 11 residues. CDR3 region: CASSRRGGRFF. DNA for the CDR3: TGTGCCAGCAGTCGGAGGGGCGGTCGGTTCTTC.

The rearrangement joins TRBV10-3 to TRBJ1-5; D is unclear. V was clipped by 3 bases and J by 5 bases, with 5 bases between them. This CDR3 has 12 residues. Germline values: CDR1 ENHRY, CDR2 SYGVKD. This CDR3 is CAISDLDQPQHF. CDR3 nucleotides: TGTGCCATCAGTGACTTAGATCAGCCCCAGCATTTT.

The J gene is TRBJ1-2, the V gene TRBV10-1; D unresolved. Germline V gene data show CDR1 as WNHNN and CDR2 as SYGVQD (reference sequence). Trimming removed 2 bases from V and 3 bases from J, with 10 bases in between. The CDR3 consists of 14 residues. The CDR3 DNA is TGCGCCAGCAGTGAGGGGCGCGGGGACTATGGCTACACCTTC. This sequence encodes CASSEGRGDYGYTF.

The V and J genes are TRBV5-1 and TRBJ2-3; 15 bases line up with TRBD2. The ends lost 1 base at V and 8 bases at J; junction bases unmatched: 8. The CDR3 covers 17 residues. Looked up from germline, CDR1 is SGHRS and CDR2 is YFSETQ. The CDR3 coding sequence is TGCGCCAGCAGCTTGCGGGGACTAGCGGGGGGCCGGGCTACGCAGTATTTT. Translating gives CASSLRGLAGGRATQYF. Variable domain in full (rest from reference TRBV5-1 and TRBJ2-3): KAGVTQTPRYLIKTRGQQVTLSCSPISGHRSVSWYQQTPGQGLQFLFEYFSETQRNKGNFPGRFSGRQFSNSRSEMNVSTLELGDSALYLCASSLRGLAGGRATQYFGPGTRLTVL.

The CDR3 region has the DNA TGTGCCAGCAGCCTAACGGACAGGGCCTATAGCAATCAGCCCCAGCATTTT. Translation: CASSLTDRAYSNQPQHF. The chain has TRBV4-2 and TRBJ1-5; 8 bases agree with TRBD1. Germline V gene lookup returns CDR1 LGHNA and CDR2 YNFKEQ. The CDR3 spans 17 residues. Trimming cost V 4 bases and J 0 bases; bases outside gene matches: 8.

The chain joins TRBV2 to TRBJ1-3; a weak D match, TRBD1 (5 bases). The CDR3 sequence is 13 residues long. V was shortened by 8 bases and J by 1 base, with 9 bases between the two germline ends. From germline, CDR1 is SNHLY and CDR2 FYNNEI. For the CDR3, the DNA is TGTGCCAGCCCCCAGGGTTCTGGAAACACCATATATTTT. It translates to CASPQGSGNTIYF.

This chain joins TRBV7-2 and TRBJ1-6, with 7 nucleotides matching TRBD1. There are 14 residues in the CDR3. Germline V CDR1 and CDR2: SGHTA, FQGNSA. V gave up 3 bases and J gave up 6 bases; unmatched junction bases: 2. DNA of the CDR3: TGTGCCAGCAGCTTCGGGACAGTTAATTCACCCCTCCACTTT. Protein: CASSFGTVNSPLHF.

V usage is TRBV6-5 and J usage is TRBJ1-3; no clear D gene. The CDR3 covers 14 residues. Trimming pared 6 bases from V and 2 bases from J, leaving 11 bases between. Germline V gene data show CDR1 as MNHEY and CDR2 as SVGAGI. CDR3 residues: CASSASVTGNTIYF. CDR3 nucleotides: TGTGCCAGCAGCGCCTCGGTCACTGGAAACACCATATATTTT.

The rearrangement joins TRBV7-9 to TRBJ2-2, with D perhaps TRBD2 (6 bases). The V end was cut by 5 bases, the J end by 3 bases, with 16 bases between. The CDR3 has 16 residues. Germline loops: CDR1 SEHNR, CDR2 FQNEAQ (reference sequence). DNA for the CDR3: TGTGCCAGCAGCCCAAACCGGGACTCCCACACCGGGGAGCTGTTTTTT. This gives the protein CASSPNRDSHTGELFF. Variable domain in full (rest from reference TRBV7-9 and TRBJ2-2): DTGVSQNPRHKITKRGQNVTFRCDPISEHNRLYWYRQTLGQGPEFLTYFQNEAQLEKSRLLSDRFSAERPKGSFSTLEIQRTEQGDSAMYLCASSPNRDSHTGELFFGEGSRLTVL.

The CDR3 DNA reads as TGTGCCAAGTTCGAAGAGGACAGGAACACTGAAGCTTTCTTT. Its translation: CAKFEEDRNTEAFF. This chain uses TRBV2 with TRBJ1-1, with D perhaps matching TRBD1 (6 bases). This CDR3 has 14 amino acids. The V end was cut by 10 bases, the J end by 1 base, with 16 bases between. Germline V gene lookup returns CDR1 SNHLY and CDR2 FYNNEI.

The V gene is TRBV5-5, the J gene TRBJ1-6; 9 positions match TRBD1. The germline gives CDR1 SGHKS, CDR2 YYEKEE (reference sequence). The V segment lost 5 bases and the J segment 7 bases; nucleotides outside the gene matches: 4. The CDR3 is made up of 14 amino acids. CDR3 amino acids: CASRWDRANSPLHF. The DNA of the CDR3 is TGTGCCAGCAGATGGGACAGGGCGAATTCACCCCTCCACTTT. The full variable domain, with the rest looked up from reference TRBV5-5 and TRBJ1-6, is DAGVTQSPTHLIKTRGQQVTLRCSPISGHKSVSWYQQVLGQGPQFIFQYYEKEERGRGNFPDRFSARQFPNYSSELNVNALLLGDSALYLCASRWDRANSPLHFGNGTRLTVT.

The genes are TRBV18 and TRBJ2-5; the D gene is possibly TRBD1 (6 bases). Germline CDR1 is KGHSH and CDR2 is LQKENI. V gave up 4 bases and J gave up 2 bases, with 11 bases separating them. The CDR3 is made up of 14 amino acids. CDR3 protein: CASSLMDSQETQYF. The CDR3, as DNA: TGTGCCAGCTCACTCATGGACAGTCAAGAGACCCAGTACTTC. Supplemented by reference TRBV18 and TRBJ2-5, the full variable domain reads NAGVMQNPRHLVRRRGQEARLRCSPMKGHSHVYWYRQLPEEGLKFMVYLQKENIIDESGMPKERFSAEFPKEGPSILRIQQVVRGDSAAYFCASSLMDSQETQYFGPGTRLLVL.

This clone was seen just once. The rearrangement links TRBV4-2 to TRBJ2-1, with 7 nucleotides matching TRBD2. Germline V lookup: CDR1 LGHNA, CDR2 YNFKEQ. The V gene end was trimmed by 1 base and the J gene end by 7 bases; junction bases not matched to a gene: 7. The CDR3 runs to 15 residues. The DNA for the CDR3 is TGTGCCAGCAGCCAAGTTGGGGGGGATGGTAATGAGCAGTTCTTC. Translated: CASSQVGGDGNEQFF.

This clone appeared a few times. This rearrangement joins TRBV7-9 to TRBJ1-3; 7 bases line up with TRBD1. The CDR3 has 15 amino acids. With V trimmed by 5 bases and J by 4 bases, 8 bases remained unmatched. The V gene's germline CDR1 is SEHNR and CDR2 FQNEAQ (reference sequence). CDR3 region: CASSPRQGGGNTIYF. CDR3 sequence (DNA): TGTGCCAGCAGCCCTCGACAGGGTGGCGGAAACACCATATATTTT. The complete variable domain, with remaining parts taken from reference TRBV7-9 and TRBJ1-3, reads DTGVSQNPRHKITKRGQNVTFRCDPISEHNRLYWYRQTLGQGPEFLTYFQNEAQLEKSRLLSDRFSAERPKGSFSTLEIQRTEQGDSAMYLCASSPRQGGGNTIYFGEGSWLTVV.